This T cell receptor (beta chain) was captured by sequencing in a study of blood T cells in healthy people across ages. The CDR3 spans 16 residues. V shed 5 bases and J shed 4 bases, with 20 bases lying between them. A second about 7 to 11 cycle PCR used barcoded and J-beta primers. Via MiXCR, TCRdb re-called the 5' RACE reads, giving one row per CDR3 protein. Here the sample spans 1.5 million to 2 million distinct CDR3 sequences, approximately 39% being singletons. Specimen: blood. This clonotype was sampled from a human donor in good health. The chain is built from TRBV12-3 or TRBV12-4 and TRBJ1-2, with D perhaps matching TRBD1 (5 bases). CDR3 nucleotides: TGTGCCAGCAGTCAGGGTGGTCCGGAGGTCCTCTATGGCTACACCTTC. Translating gives CASSQGGPEVLYGYTF.